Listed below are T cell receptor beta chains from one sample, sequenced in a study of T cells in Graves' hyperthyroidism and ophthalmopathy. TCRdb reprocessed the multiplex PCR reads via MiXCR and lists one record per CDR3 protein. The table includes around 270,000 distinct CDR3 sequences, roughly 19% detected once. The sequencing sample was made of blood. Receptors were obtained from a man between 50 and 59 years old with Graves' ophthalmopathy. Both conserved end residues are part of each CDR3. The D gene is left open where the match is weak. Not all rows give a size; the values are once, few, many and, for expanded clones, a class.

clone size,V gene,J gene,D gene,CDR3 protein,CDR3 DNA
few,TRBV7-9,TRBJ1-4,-,CASTQAGPNEKPFF,TGTGCCAGCACCCAGGCAGGGCCTAATGAAAAACCGTTTTTT
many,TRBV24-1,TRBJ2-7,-,CATSDPDTTRPGEQYF,TGTGCCACCAGTGACCCCGACACGACACGTCCGGGAGAGCAGTACTTC
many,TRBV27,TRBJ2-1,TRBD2,CASSFTSGTYNEQFF,TGTGCCAGCAGCTTCACTAGCGGGACCTACAATGAGCAGTTCTTC
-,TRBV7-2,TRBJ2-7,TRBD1,CASSSSGTGKYEQYF,TGTGCCAGCAGCTCCTCCGGGACAGGGAAATACGAGCAGTACTTC
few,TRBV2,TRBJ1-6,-,CASSGVRLYSPLHF,TGTGCCAGCAGTGGGGTTCGTCTATATTCACCCCTCCACTTT
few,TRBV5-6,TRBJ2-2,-,CASSVSGELFF,TGTGCCAGCAGTGTCTCCGGGGAGCTGTTTTTT
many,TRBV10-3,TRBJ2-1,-,CAISRASTDNEQFF,TGTGCCATCAGTCGGGCTAGCACGGACAATGAGCAGTTCTTC
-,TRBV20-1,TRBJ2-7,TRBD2,CSASGGGRFAYEQYF,TGCAGTGCTAGTGGGGGAGGGCGGTTCGCCTACGAGCAGTACTTC
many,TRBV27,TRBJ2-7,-,CASSPRPDSYEQYF,TGTGCCAGCAGTCCCCGACCCGACTCCTACGAGCAGTACTTC
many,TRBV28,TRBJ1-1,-,CASSPAGEGNTEAFF,TGTGCCAGCAGTCCCGCGGGAGAGGGGAACACTGAAGCTTTCTTT
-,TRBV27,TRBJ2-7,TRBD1,CASSFFPGGEQYF,TGTGCCAGCAGTTTTTTCCCAGGGGGCGAGCAGTACTTC
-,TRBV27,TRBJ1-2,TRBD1,CASSLRQDRGLGGYTF,TGTGCCAGCAGTTTAAGGCAAGACAGGGGGTTAGGGGGCTACACCTTC
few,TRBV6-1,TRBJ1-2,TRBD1,CASSADRVLGYTF,TGTGCCAGCAGTGCTGACAGGGTCCTGGGCTACACCTTC
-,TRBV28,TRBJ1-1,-,CASIVSGDTEAFF,TGTGCCAGCATCGTCAGCGGGGACACTGAAGCTTTCTTT
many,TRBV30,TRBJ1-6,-,CAWSDARGNSPLHF,TGTGCCTGGAGTGACGCCAGGGGAAATTCACCCCTCCACTTT
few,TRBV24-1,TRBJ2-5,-,CATSEGDLRETQYF,TGTGCCACCAGTGAAGGGGACCTTAGAGAGACCCAGTACTTC
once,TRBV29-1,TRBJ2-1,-,CGVLVGSSYNEQFF,TGCGGCGTCCTAGTGGGCAGCTCCTACAATGAGCAGTTCTTC
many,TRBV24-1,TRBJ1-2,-,CATSPPGGGGYTF,TGTGCCACCAGTCCCCCCGGGGGTGGCGGCTACACCTTC
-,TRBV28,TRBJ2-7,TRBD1,CASSWTGIGEQYF,TGTGCCAGCAGCTGGACAGGGATAGGCGAGCAGTACTTC
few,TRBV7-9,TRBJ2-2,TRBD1,CASSFPSRTGTANTGELFF,TGTGCCAGCAGCTTTCCAAGCCGAACCGGGACAGCGAACACCGGGGAGCTGTTTTTT
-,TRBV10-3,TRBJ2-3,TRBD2,CAISDSSGIGPDTQYF,TGTGCCATCAGTGATTCTAGCGGGATAGGGCCAGATACGCAGTATTTT
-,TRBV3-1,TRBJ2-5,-,CASSQGSGSGETQYF,TGTGCCAGCAGCCAAGGATCGGGTTCGGGGGAGACCCAGTACTTC
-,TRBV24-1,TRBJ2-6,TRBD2,CAAEAGAGANVLTF,TGTGCCGCTGAGGCGGGGGCTGGGGCCAACGTCCTGACTTTC
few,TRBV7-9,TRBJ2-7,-,CASSSRELPYEQYF,TGTGCCAGCAGCTCCAGGGAATTGCCCTACGAGCAGTACTTC
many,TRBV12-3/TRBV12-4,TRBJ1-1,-,CASSLFGEANTEAFF,TGTGCCAGCAGTTTATTTGGCGAGGCGAACACTGAAGCTTTCTTT
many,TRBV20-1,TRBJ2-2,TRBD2,CSARPSGNSQRTGELFF,TGCAGTGCTAGACCTAGCGGGAACAGCCAACGGACCGGGGAGCTGTTTTTT
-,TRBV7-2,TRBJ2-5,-,CASSKRRDGETQYF,TGTGCCAGCAGCAAAAGGAGGGACGGCGAGACCCAGTACTTC
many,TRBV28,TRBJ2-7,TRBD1,CASSRQGYEQYF,TGTGCCAGCAGCCGACAGGGGTACGAGCAGTACTTC
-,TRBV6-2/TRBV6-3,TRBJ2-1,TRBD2,CASNPASGSRDNEQFF,TGTGCCAGCAATCCGGCTAGCGGGAGTAGGGACAATGAGCAGTTCTTC
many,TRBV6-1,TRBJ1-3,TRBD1,CASIQQGTDTIYF,TGTGCCAGCATACAACAGGGGACGGACACCATATATTTT
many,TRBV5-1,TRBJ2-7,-,CASSSGTQHEQYF,TGCGCCAGCAGCTCCGGGACCCAACACGAGCAGTACTTC
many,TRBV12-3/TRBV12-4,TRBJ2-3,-,CASRVEGPDTQYF,TGTGCCAGCAGGGTGGAGGGCCCCGATACGCAGTATTTT
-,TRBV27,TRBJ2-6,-,CASSLRGSGQGVTGANVLTF,TGTGCCAGCAGTTTAAGGGGAAGTGGGCAGGGAGTGACTGGGGCCAACGTCCTGACTTTC
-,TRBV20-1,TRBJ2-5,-,CSASTVRETQYF,TGCAGTGCTAGCACAGTTCGGGAGACCCAGTACTTC
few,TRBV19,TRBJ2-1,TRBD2,CASGTSGKNEQFF,TGTGCCAGCGGGACTAGCGGAAAAAATGAGCAGTTCTTC
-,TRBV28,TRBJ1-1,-,CATEEEGPMNTEAFF,TGTGCCACTGAGGAGGAGGGGCCCATGAACACTGAAGCTTTCTTT
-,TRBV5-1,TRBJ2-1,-,CASSLDGSYNEQFF,TGCGCCAGCAGCTTGGATGGCTCCTACAATGAGCAGTTCTTC
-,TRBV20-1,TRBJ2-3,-,CSARDLTNTDTQYF,TGCAGTGCTAGAGATCTCACTAACACAGATACGCAGTATTTT
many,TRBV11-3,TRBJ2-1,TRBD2,CASSQGLALTGEQFF,TGTGCCAGCAGCCAGGGACTAGCTTTAACAGGTGAGCAGTTCTTC
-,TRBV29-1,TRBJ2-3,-,CSVDLIDTQYF,TGCAGCGTTGATCTAATAGATACGCAGTATTTT
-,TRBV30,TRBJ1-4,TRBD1,CAWNRDRDEKLFF,TGTGCCTGGAACCGGGACAGGGATGAAAAACTGTTTTTT
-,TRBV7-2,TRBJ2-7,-,CASSFAPNYEQYF,TGTGCCAGCAGCTTTGCACCTAACTACGAGCAGTACTTC
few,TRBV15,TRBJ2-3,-,CATNSWGTGVEDTQYF,TGTGCCACCAACAGCTGGGGGACGGGAGTGGAAGATACGCAGTATTTT
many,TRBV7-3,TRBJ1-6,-,CASGTGNSPLHF,TGTGCCAGCGGGACGGGGAATTCACCCCTCCACTTT
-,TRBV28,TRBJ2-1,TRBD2,CASSLGAGGSIYNEQFF,TGTGCCAGCAGTTTAGGGGCGGGAGGCTCAATTTACAATGAGCAGTTCTTC
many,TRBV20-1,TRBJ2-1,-,CSASSGNEQFF,TGCAGTGCCTCCTCTGGCAATGAGCAGTTCTTC
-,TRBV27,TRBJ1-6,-,CASGQARWNSPLHF,TGTGCCAGCGGTCAGGCGAGGTGGAATTCACCCCTCCACTTT
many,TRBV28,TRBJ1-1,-,CASSWGFLEAFF,TGTGCCAGCAGTTGGGGGTTCCTTGAAGCTTTCTTT
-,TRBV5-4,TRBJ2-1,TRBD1,CASSSDRVSEQFF,TGTGCCAGCAGCTCGGACAGGGTTAGTGAGCAGTTCTTC
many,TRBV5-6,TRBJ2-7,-,CASSLGTGNLEQYF,TGTGCCAGCAGCTTGGGAACAGGGAACCTCGAGCAGTACTTC
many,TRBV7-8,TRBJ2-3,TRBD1,CASSLGQGEGDTQYF,TGTGCCAGCAGCTTAGGTCAGGGGGAAGGAGATACGCAGTATTTT
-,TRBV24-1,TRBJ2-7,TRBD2,CATGTGREQYF,TGTGCCACCGGCACCGGGAGGGAGCAGTACTTC
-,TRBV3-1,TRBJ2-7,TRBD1,CASSPGTGAPYEQYF,TGTGCCAGCAGCCCCGGGACAGGGGCCCCCTATGAGCAGTACTTC
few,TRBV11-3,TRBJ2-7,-,CASSRLVSYEQYF,TGTGCCAGCAGCCGCCTAGTCTCCTACGAGCAGTACTTC
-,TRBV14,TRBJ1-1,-,CASSQGGAEAFF,TGTGCCAGCAGCCAGGGAGGGGCTGAAGCTTTCTTT
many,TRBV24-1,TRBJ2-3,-,CATSDLPGRSDTQYF,TGTGCCACCAGTGATTTGCCAGGGAGGTCGGATACGCAGTATTTT
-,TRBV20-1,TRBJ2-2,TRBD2,CSARASGRAGGELFF,TGCAGTGCTAGAGCTAGCGGGAGGGCCGGCGGGGAGCTGTTTTTT